Each of the 21 T cell receptor beta chains below was sequenced from the same sample in a study of CD8 T cells in ankylosing spondylitis. A single record per CDR3 protein comes from TCRdb applying MiXCR to the 5' RACE reads. Here the sample spans 250,000 or so distinct CDR3 sequences, 20% to 30% being singletons. Sequencing was done on a sample of blood, either unsorted or a sorted T cell fraction (not recorded which). These receptors came from a male donor with ankylosing spondylitis or in good health (not recorded which).

The chain couples TRBV10-3 to TRBJ2-5, with D perhaps matching TRBD2 (5 bases). The V and J ends lost 3 bases and 3 bases respectively, with 5 bases between them. Per the germline V gene, CDR1 is ENHRY and CDR2 is SYGVKD. CDR3 length equals 12 residues. The DNA for the CDR3 is TGTGCCATCAGTGACGGGGAAGAGACCCAGTACTTC. Translated: CAISDGEETQYF.

The rearrangement joins TRBV10-3 to TRBJ2-3; D is perhaps TRBD2 (6 bases). Germline V gene data show CDR1 as ENHRY and CDR2 as SYGVKD. Trimming cost V 10 bases and J 4 bases, with 24 bases left between them. This CDR3 is built from 16 residues. CDR3 in amino acids: CATHPAGLDRADTQYF. The CDR3, as DNA: TGTGCCACCCATCCCGCGGGACTTGATCGGGCAGATACGCAGTATTTT.

This clonotype was counted at least ten times. The junction does not match germline at one end; this may be a read error. The chain uses TRBV20-1 and TRBJ1-2, with D maybe TRBD1 (5 bases). CDR1 DFQATT and CDR2 SNEGSKA come from the germline V gene (reference sequence). The CDR3 consists of 11 residues. Here the CDR3 reads CSARGDRSYTF. CDR3 bases: TGCAGTGCTAGAGGAGACAGAAGCTATACCTTC.

This clonotype showed up just a few times. The chain links TRBV20-1 to TRBJ1-1; D remains ambiguous. The germline V and J ends were trimmed by 0 bases and 0 bases, with 5 bases remaining between them. The CDR3 loop spans 13 amino acids. Germline-derived CDR1 and CDR2 are DFQATT and SNEGSKA (reference sequence). CDR3 sequence (DNA): TGCAGTGCTAGAGATCTGATGAACACTGAAGCTTTCTTT. Translated, it gives CSARDLMNTEAFF.

The chain has TRBV10-3 and TRBJ2-7, with D possibly TRBD2 on 6 matching bases. The germline V and J ends were trimmed by 4 bases and 6 bases, with 16 bases remaining between them. The CDR3 loop spans 14 amino acids. Germline CDR1 is ENHRY and CDR2 is SYGVKD. Written as DNA, the CDR3 is TGTGCCATCAGTGGGACCGGGACTCTACTCGAGCAGTACTTC. As protein: CAISGTGTLLEQYF.

This clonotype was detected many times. The V and J genes are TRBV24-1 and TRBJ2-2; maybe TRBD2 (5 bases). CDR1 and CDR2 from the germline V gene are KGHDR and SFDVKD. The germline V and J ends were trimmed by 0 bases and 3 bases, with 10 bases remaining between them. CDR3 length: 16 amino acids. The CDR3 sequence: CATSDLRLADTGELFF. The DNA for the CDR3 is TGTGCCACCAGTGATTTGCGGCTAGCTGACACCGGGGAGCTGTTTTTT.

The V gene is TRBV7-2, the J gene TRBJ2-2; 9 bases match TRBD1. The V gene end was trimmed by 5 bases and the J gene end by 5 bases; junction bases not matched to a gene: 9. The CDR3 contains 16 residues. The V gene's germline CDR1 is SGHTA and CDR2 FQGNSA. In DNA, the CDR3 is TGTGCCAGCAGCAAGGGGGGGACAGGGTGGACCGGGGAGCTGTTTTTT. The encoded protein is CASSKGGTGWTGELFF.

This clonotype appeared many times. The chain employs TRBV29-1 and TRBJ1-3, with D unclear. V was pared by 3 bases and J by 8 bases, with 8 bases between. Germline V gives CDR1 SQVTM, CDR2 ANQGSEA. The CDR3 is made up of 11 amino acids. CDR3 DNA sequence: TGCAGCGTTGAGAAAGGAGACACCATATATTTT. It codes for CSVEKGDTIYF.

J is TRBJ2-1 and V is TRBV3-1; 9 nucleotides align to TRBD2. V gave up 7 bases and J gave up 6 bases; unmatched junction bases: 7. The CDR3 runs 14 residues. Germline V gives CDR1 LGHDT, CDR2 YNNKEL (reference sequence). The CDR3 nucleotides are TGTGCCAGCACTGCGGGGGGGATTACCAATGAGCAGTTCTTC. This encodes CASTAGGITNEQFF.

This clonotype has just a few counts. The V gene is TRBV20-1, the J gene TRBJ1-2, with 10 bases matching TRBD1. The trim removed 5 bases at V and 4 bases at J, leaving 7 bases unmatched. Germline values: CDR1 DFQATT, CDR2 SNEGSKA (reference sequence). This CDR3 has 14 amino acids. CDR3 in DNA: TGCAGTGCTCCGGACAGGGGGTACATCTATGGCTACACCTTC. It yields the protein CSAPDRGYIYGYTF.

The rearrangement uses TRBV10-3 and TRBJ2-7; 11 bases agree with TRBD2. Trimming took 0 bases from V and 7 from J; bases not matched to a gene: 8. CDR1 is ENHRY and CDR2 is SYGVKD in the germline V gene. The CDR3 runs 16 residues. This CDR3 reads CAISESTSGVLGEQYF. The DNA of the CDR3 is TGTGCCATCAGTGAGTCGACTAGCGGGGTCCTTGGGGAGCAGTACTTC.

This clonotype was seen at least ten times. This chain uses TRBV20-1 with TRBJ1-2, with no clear D. This CDR3 contains 13 residues. Per the germline V gene, CDR1 is DFQATT and CDR2 is SNEGSKA (reference sequence). The ends were cut back, 0 bases at V and 4 bases at J, with 9 bases in the middle. The CDR3 loop reads CSAREPPAYGYTF. CDR3 nucleotides: TGCAGTGCTAGAGAGCCCCCGGCCTATGGCTACACCTTC.

The rearrangement links TRBV11-3 to TRBJ2-1; D is tentatively TRBD1 or TRBD2 (5 bases each). The CDR3 extends over 13 amino acids. Germline V gives CDR1 SGHNT, CDR2 YENEEA. Trimming removed 2 bases from V and 6 bases from J, with 8 bases in between. CDR3 region: CASSLSGGNEQFF. The DNA for the CDR3 is TGTGCCAGCAGCTTATCTGGGGGCAATGAGCAGTTCTTC.

This clonotype was counted ten times or more. The chain recombines TRBV2 with TRBJ1-1, with D maybe TRBD1 (5 bases). From germline, CDR1 is SNHLY and CDR2 FYNNEI. This CDR3 contains 16 residues. Deletions cut 3 bases from V and 1 base from J, with 15 bases between. The CDR3 DNA is TGTGCCAGCAGTGACTCCCAGGGACCGGCGAACACTGAAGCTTTCTTT. Translated, it gives CASSDSQGPANTEAFF.

The gene calls are TRBV10-3 and TRBJ2-7; tentative D call: TRBD1 (6 bases). In germline, CDR1 is ENHRY, CDR2 SYGVKD. The CDR3 runs 13 residues. The V end lost 3 bases, the J end lost 3 bases, and 9 bases lay between the germline ends. The CDR3 is CAISEGQNYEQYF. DNA of the CDR3: TGTGCCATCAGTGAAGGACAGAACTACGAGCAGTACTTC.

This clonotype was seen only a few times. J is TRBJ1-4 and V is TRBV12-3 or TRBV12-4; D unresolved. There are 14 residues in the CDR3. V was clipped by 4 bases and J by 3 bases, with 9 bases between them. For the CDR3, the DNA is TGTGCCAGCAGTTGGAGGAGTTCTAATGAAAAACTGTTTTTT. As protein: CASSWRSSNEKLFF.

The chain couples TRBV20-1 to TRBJ2-7; 7 nucleotides agree with TRBD1. V was clipped by 0 bases and J by 5 bases; unmatched bases: 10. Looked up from germline, CDR1 is DFQATT and CDR2 is SNEGSKA (reference sequence). The CDR3 has 15 amino acids. The CDR3 sequence: CSARDPKGARDEQYF. CDR3 DNA sequence: TGCAGTGCTAGAGATCCGAAGGGGGCGCGGGACGAGCAGTACTTC.

This sequence joins TRBV6-5 and TRBJ2-5; 9 bases fit TRBD2. Germline loops: CDR1 MNHEY, CDR2 SVGAGI. The CDR3 has 17 amino acids. After removal of 0 bases from V and 1 base from J, the junction contained 6 bases not matched to a gene. The CDR3 reads CASSYSFLAGSQETQYF. CDR3 coding DNA: TGTGCCAGCAGTTACTCGTTTCTAGCGGGGAGCCAAGAGACCCAGTACTTC.

V is TRBV7-8 and J is TRBJ2-2, with D tentatively TRBD1 or TRBD2 (7 bases each). In germline, CDR1 is SGHVS, CDR2 FQNEAQ. The CDR3 contains 15 residues. Trimming cost V 10 bases and J 6 bases, with 21 bases left between them. This CDR3 reads CATTLGQGGSGELFF. The DNA of the CDR3 is TGTGCCACTACTTTGGGCCAGGGGGGGTCCGGGGAGCTGTTTTTT. Full variable domain (rest looked up from reference TRBV7-8 and TRBJ2-2): GAGVSQSPRYKVAKRGQDVALRCDPISGHVSLFWYQQALGQGPEFLTYFQNEAQLDKSGLPSDRFFAERPEGSVSTLKIQRTQQEDSAVYLCATTLGQGGSGELFFGEGSRLTVL.

This clonotype appeared a few times. This sequence joins TRBV14 and TRBJ2-1; D not resolved. Germline lookup yields CDR1 SGHDN and CDR2 FVKESK. This CDR3 has 14 residues. V was pared by 0 bases and J by 5 bases, with 8 bases between. The CDR3 sequence is CASSQDWRNNEQFF. CDR3 DNA: TGTGCCAGCAGCCAAGATTGGCGCAACAATGAGCAGTTCTTC.

This clonotype has a count of ten or more. The DNA of the CDR3 is TGTGCCAGCTCATATGGACAGGATGACGAGCAGTACTTC. Residues: CASSYGQDDEQYF. The chain has TRBV18 and TRBJ2-7; TRBD1 matches 7 bases. The CDR3 has 13 amino acids. Germline-derived CDR1 and CDR2 are KGHSH and LQKENI. The junction had 6 bases not matched to a gene; V was cut back by 5 bases and J by 5 bases.